This TCR beta chain was captured by sequencing in a study of blood T cell repertoires in COVID-19. As processed by the authors: For nucleated cells, counts were estimated from reference gene primer amplification. TCRdb's copy holds only in-frame clones and misses some; the assay was immunoSEQ multiplex PCR. The V and J calls and clone size were taken over from that table, and D and trimming were inferred from the DNA. This table has some 74,000 clones, around four fifths appearing once. Per germline, CDR1 LGHNA and CDR2 YSLEER. The CDR3 totals 15 residues. V dropped 2 bases and J dropped 9; count of bases not matched to a gene: 6. This clone was counted ten times or more.

The receptor's source is a woman aged 45-59 years with acute or convalescent COVID-19. The chain employs TRBV4-3 and TRBJ1-6, with 8 bases lining up with TRBD1. Sequencing was done on a sample of peripheral blood. The CDR3 protein is CASSQRQGASSPLHF. The DNA of the CDR3 is TGCGCCAGCAGCCAACGTCAGGGGGCGAGTTCACCCCTCCACTTT.